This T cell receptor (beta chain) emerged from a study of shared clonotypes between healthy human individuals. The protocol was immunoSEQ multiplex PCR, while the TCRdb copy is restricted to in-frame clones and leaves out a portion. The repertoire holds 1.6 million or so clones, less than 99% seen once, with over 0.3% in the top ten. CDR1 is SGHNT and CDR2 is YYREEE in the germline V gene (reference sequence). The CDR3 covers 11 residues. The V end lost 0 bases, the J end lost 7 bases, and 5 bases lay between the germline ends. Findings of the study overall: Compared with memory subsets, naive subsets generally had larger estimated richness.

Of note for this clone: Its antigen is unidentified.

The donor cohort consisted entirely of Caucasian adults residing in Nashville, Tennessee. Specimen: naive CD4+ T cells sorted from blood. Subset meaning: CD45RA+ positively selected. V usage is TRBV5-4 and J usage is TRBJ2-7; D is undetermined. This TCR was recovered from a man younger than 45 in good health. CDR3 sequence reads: CASSLAQEQYF. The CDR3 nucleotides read TGTGCCAGCAGCTTGGCGCAGGAGCAGTACTTC.